The 8 T cell receptor beta chains reported below all come from one sample, sequenced in a study of shared clonotypes between healthy human individuals. This table comes from immunoSEQ multiplex PCR, and its TCRdb copy is limited to in-frame clones, with some not included. Of roughly 890,000 clones in the sample, 80% to 95% were seen once. The naive CD8 fraction comprised CD45RO-negative cells positively selected for CCR7 and excluded terminally differentiated effector memory CD45RA+ cells. Material for sequencing was naive CD8+ T cells sorted from blood. These receptors were taken from a young man in good health.

This chain's CDR3 is CASSLTHSYEQYF. CDR3 bases: TGTGCCAGCAGCTTAACCCATTCCTACGAGCAGTACTTC. The J gene is TRBJ2-7, the V gene TRBV7-2; no reliable D call. Germline CDR1 SGHTA, CDR2 FQGNSA. V shed 2 bases and J shed 1 base, with 6 bases lying between them. This CDR3 has 13 residues.

Concerning this clone itself: Distinct nucleotide sequences in the sample also encode this CDR3. J is TRBJ2-7 and V is TRBV7-9, with D unclear. V was clipped by 4 bases and J by 3 bases, with 7 bases between them. The CDR3 is 12 amino acids. Germline V gene lookup returns CDR1 SEHNR and CDR2 FQNEAQ (reference sequence). The CDR3 loop is CASSSLDYEQYF. CDR3 bases: TGTGCCAGCAGCTCCCTCGACTACGAGCAGTACTTC. Variable domain in full (rest from reference TRBV7-9 and TRBJ2-7): DTGVSQNPRHKITKRGQNVTFRCDPISEHNRLYWYRQTLGQGPEFLTYFQNEAQLEKSRLLSDRFSAERPKGSFSTLEIQRTEQGDSAMYLCASSSLDYEQYFGPGTRLTVT.

V and J are TRBV5-1 and TRBJ2-3; the match to TRBD2 covers 13 bases. This CDR3 has 15 residues. Germline CDR1 is SGHRS and CDR2 is YFSETQ. V gave up 5 bases and J gave up 7 bases; unmatched junction bases: 7. The DNA of the CDR3 is TGCGCCAGCAGGGTCCGGACTAGCGGGAGCCATACGCAGTATTTT. Its translation: CASRVRTSGSHTQYF.

The chain combines TRBV29-1 with TRBJ2-7, with no clear D. V was cut by 4 bases and J by 6 bases, with 13 bases left in between. Per the germline V gene, CDR1 is SQVTM and CDR2 is ANQGSEA. The CDR3 loop spans 12 amino acids. Here the CDR3 reads CSVAYGPVEQYF. The DNA of the CDR3 is TGCAGCGTTGCATACGGGCCCGTCGAGCAGTACTTC.

V and J are TRBV28 and TRBJ1-3, with unresolved D. CDR3 size: 16 residues. The germline gives CDR1 MDHEN, CDR2 SYDVKM. V was clipped by 6 bases and J by 2 bases, with 17 bases between them. The CDR3 region is CASSPTLGNTGNTIYF. The CDR3 DNA reads as TGTGCCAGCAGCCCGACTTTAGGGAATACTGGAAACACCATATATTTT.

The chain couples TRBV25-1 to TRBJ2-4; 9 nucleotides match TRBD1. V lost 4 bases and J lost 0; bases outside the gene matches: 4. The CDR3 loop spans 16 amino acids. From germline, CDR1 is MGHDK and CDR2 SYGVNS. The CDR3 DNA reads TGTGCCAGCAGTGGGCGACAGGGGGTAGCCAAAAACATTCAGTACTTC. Translation gives CASSGRQGVAKNIQYF.

The chain uses TRBV19 and TRBJ2-7; perhaps TRBD1 as D (5 bases). This CDR3 region has 12 residues. CDR1 and CDR2 from the germline V gene are LNHDA and SQIVND (reference sequence). V gave up 3 bases and J gave up 10 bases, with 13 bases separating them. As DNA, the CDR3 is TGTGCCAGTAGTATTCCAGGGCTGGAACAGTACTTC. It encodes CASSIPGLEQYF.

The chain combines TRBV6-1 with TRBJ2-7; 7 nucleotides line up with TRBD1. CDR3 size: 13 residues. The germline V gene encodes CDR1 MNHNS and CDR2 SASEGT. V trimming: 10 bases; J trimming: 0 bases; junction bases outside the gene matches: 6. As DNA, the CDR3 is TGTGCCACCCGACAGGGTTTCTCCTACGAGCAGTACTTC. Translation: CATRQGFSYEQYF.